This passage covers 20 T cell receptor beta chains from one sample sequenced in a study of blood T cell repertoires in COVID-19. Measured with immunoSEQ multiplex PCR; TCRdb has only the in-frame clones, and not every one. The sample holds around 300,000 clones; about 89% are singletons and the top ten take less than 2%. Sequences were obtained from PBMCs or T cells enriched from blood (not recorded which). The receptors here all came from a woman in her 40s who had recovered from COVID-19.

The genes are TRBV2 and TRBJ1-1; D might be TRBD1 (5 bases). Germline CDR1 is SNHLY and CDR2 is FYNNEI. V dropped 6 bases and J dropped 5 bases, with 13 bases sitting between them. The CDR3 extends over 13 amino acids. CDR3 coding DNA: TGTGCCAGCAGATCTTGGCCAGGGACTGAAGCTTTCTTT. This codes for CASRSWPGTEAFF. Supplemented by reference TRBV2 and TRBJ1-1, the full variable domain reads EPEVTQTPSHQVTQMGQEVILRCVPISNHLYFYWYRQILGQKVEFLVSFYNNEISEKSEIFDDQFSVERPDGSNFTLKIRSTKLEDSAMYFCASRSWPGTEAFFGQGTRLTVV.

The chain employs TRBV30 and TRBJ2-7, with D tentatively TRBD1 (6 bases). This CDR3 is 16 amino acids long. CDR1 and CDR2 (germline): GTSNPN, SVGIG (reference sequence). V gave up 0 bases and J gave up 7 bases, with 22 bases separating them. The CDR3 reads CAWSVLSGAERGEQYF. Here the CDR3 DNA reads TGTGCCTGGAGTGTACTTAGTGGGGCCGAGAGGGGGGAGCAGTACTTC.

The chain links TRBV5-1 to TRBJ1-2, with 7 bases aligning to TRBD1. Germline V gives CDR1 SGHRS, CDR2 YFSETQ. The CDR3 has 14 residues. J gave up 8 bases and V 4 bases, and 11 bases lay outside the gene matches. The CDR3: CASSIGMAGGGYTF. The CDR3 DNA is TGCGCCAGCAGCATTGGTATGGCAGGGGGAGGCTACACCTTC.

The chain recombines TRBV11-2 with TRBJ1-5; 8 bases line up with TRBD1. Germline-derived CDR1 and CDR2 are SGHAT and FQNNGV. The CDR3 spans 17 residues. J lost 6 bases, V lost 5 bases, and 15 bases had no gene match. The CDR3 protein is CASSAGATQGVGQPQHF. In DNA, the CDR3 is TGTGCCAGCAGCGCGGGAGCTACACAGGGGGTCGGTCAGCCCCAGCATTTT.

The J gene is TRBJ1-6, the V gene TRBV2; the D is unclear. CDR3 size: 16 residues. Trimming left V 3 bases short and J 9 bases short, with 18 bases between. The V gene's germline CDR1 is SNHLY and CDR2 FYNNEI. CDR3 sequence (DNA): TGTGCCAGCAGTGAGCCCCGGGTATGGTTCGGTTCACCCCTCCACTTT. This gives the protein CASSEPRVWFGSPLHF.

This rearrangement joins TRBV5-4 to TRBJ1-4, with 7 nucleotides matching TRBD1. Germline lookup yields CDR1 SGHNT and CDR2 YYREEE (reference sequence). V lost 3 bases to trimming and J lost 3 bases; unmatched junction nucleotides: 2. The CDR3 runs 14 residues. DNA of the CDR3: TGTGCCAGCAGCTCGGGACAGCCTAATGAAAAACTGTTTTTT. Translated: CASSSGQPNEKLFF.

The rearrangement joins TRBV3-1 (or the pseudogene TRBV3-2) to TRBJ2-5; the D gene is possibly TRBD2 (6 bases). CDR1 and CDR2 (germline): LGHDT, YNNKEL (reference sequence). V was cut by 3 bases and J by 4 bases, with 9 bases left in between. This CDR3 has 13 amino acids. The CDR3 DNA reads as TGTGCCAGCAGCCAGGCGGGGACAGAGACCCAGTACTTC. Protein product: CASSQAGTETQYF.

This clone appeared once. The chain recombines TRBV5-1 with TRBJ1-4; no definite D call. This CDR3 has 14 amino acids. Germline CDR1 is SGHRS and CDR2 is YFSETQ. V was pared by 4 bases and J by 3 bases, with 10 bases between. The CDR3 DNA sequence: TGCGCCAGCAGCCCCCTAGAGCCTAATGAAAAACTGTTTTTT. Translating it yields CASSPLEPNEKLFF.

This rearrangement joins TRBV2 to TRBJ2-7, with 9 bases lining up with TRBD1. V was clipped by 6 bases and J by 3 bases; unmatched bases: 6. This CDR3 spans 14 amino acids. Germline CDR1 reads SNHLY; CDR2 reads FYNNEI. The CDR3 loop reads CASSLTGGRYEQYF. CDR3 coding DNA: TGTGCCAGCAGCCTGACAGGGGGTCGCTACGAGCAGTACTTC.

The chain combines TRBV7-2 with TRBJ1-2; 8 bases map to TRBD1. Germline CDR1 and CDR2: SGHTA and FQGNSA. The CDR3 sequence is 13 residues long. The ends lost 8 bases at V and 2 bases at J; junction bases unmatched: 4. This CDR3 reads CASSRTGNYGYTF. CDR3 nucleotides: TGTGCCAGCTCCCGGACAGGGAACTATGGCTACACCTTC.

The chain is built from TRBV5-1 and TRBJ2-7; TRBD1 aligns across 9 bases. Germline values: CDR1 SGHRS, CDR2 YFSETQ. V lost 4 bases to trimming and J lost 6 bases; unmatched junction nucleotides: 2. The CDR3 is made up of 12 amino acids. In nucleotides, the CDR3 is TGCGCCAGCAGCCCGACAGGGGGCGAGCAGTACTTC. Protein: CASSPTGGEQYF.

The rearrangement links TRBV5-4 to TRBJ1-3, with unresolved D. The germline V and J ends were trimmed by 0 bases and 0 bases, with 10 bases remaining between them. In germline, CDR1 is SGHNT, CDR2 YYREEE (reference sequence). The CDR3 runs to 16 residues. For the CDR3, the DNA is TGTGCCAGCAGCTTGGGTCAGGTCGGCTCTGGAAACACCATATATTTT. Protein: CASSLGQVGSGNTIYF.

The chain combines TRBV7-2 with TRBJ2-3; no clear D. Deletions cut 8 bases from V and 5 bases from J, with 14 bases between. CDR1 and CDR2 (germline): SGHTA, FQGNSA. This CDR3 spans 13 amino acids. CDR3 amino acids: CASLVTPRDTQYF. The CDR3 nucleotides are TGTGCCAGCCTAGTCACACCAAGAGATACGCAGTATTTT.

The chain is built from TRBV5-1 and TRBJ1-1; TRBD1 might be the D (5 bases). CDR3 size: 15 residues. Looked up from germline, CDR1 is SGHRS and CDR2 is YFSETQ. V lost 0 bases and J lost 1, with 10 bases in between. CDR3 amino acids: CASSLDMGPNTEAFF. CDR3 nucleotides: TGCGCCAGCAGCTTGGACATGGGGCCGAACACTGAAGCTTTCTTT.

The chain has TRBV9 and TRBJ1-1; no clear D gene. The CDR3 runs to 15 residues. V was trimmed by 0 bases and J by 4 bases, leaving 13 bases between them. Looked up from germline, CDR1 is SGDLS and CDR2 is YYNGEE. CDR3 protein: CASSVVTGGPTEAFF. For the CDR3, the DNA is TGTGCCAGCAGCGTAGTAACCGGAGGTCCCACTGAAGCTTTCTTT.

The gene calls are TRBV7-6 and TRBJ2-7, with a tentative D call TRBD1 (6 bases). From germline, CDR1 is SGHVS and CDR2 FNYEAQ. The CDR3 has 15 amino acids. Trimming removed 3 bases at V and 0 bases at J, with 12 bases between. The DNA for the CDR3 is TGTGCCAGCAGCTTCGACTTCAGGGGCTCCTACGAGCAGTACTTC. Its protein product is CASSFDFRGSYEQYF.

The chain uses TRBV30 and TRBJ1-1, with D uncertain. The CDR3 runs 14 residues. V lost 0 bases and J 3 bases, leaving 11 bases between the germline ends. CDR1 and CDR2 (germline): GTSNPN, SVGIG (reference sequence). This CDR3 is CAWSVTTRDTEAFF. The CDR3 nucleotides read TGTGCCTGGAGTGTAACGACGAGGGACACTGAAGCTTTCTTT. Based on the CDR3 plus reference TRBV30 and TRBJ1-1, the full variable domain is SQTIHQWPATLVQPVGSPLSLECTVEGTSNPNLYWYRQAAGRGLQLLFYSVGIGQISSEVPQNLSASRPQDRQFILSSKKLLLSDSGFYLCAWSVTTRDTEAFFGQGTRLTVV.

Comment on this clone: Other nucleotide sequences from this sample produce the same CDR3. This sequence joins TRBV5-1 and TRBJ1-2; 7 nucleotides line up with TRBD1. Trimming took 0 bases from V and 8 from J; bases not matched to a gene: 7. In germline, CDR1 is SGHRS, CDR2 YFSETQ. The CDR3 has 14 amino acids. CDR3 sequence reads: CASSLAEGARGYTF. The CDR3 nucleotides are TGCGCCAGCAGCTTGGCCGAGGGGGCGAGGGGCTACACCTTC.

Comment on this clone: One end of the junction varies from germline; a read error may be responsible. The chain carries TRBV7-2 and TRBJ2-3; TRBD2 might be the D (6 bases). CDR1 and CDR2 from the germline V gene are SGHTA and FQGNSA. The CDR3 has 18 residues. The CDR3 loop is CASSLKVATSTSKDTQYF. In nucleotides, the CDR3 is TGTGCCAGCAGCTTAAAGGTCGCGACTAGTACCAGCAAAGATACGCAGTATTTT.

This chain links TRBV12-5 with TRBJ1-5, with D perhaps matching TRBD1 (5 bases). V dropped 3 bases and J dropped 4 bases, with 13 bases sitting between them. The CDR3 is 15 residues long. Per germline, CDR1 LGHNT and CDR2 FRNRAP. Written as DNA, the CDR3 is TGTGCTAGTGGTTTAAGAACTGGGGGGAATCAGCCCCAGCATTTT. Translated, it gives CASGLRTGGNQPQHF.